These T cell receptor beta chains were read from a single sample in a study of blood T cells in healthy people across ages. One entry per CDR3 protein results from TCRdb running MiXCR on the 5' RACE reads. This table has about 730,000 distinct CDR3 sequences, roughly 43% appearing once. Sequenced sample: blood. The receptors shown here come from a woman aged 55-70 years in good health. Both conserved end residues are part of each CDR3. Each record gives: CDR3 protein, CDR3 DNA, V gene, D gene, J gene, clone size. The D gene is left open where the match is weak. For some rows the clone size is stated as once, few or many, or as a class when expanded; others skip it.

CDR3 protein: CASSLQGGASGRTYEQYF
CDR3 DNA: TGTGCCAGCAGCCTTCAAGGGGGGGCTAGCGGGAGGACCTACGAGCAGTACTTC
V gene: TRBV7-2
D gene: TRBD2
J gene: TRBJ2-7
clone size: many

CDR3 protein: CASSLIAGGTEAFF
CDR3 DNA: TGTGCCAGCAGCTTGATAGCGGGGGGCACTGAAGCTTTCTTT
V gene: TRBV5-6
D gene: .
J gene: TRBJ1-1
clone size: .

CDR3 protein: CASSLSTRGNVLTF
CDR3 DNA: TGTGCCAGCAGTTTGAGTACTAGGGGCAACGTCCTGACTTTC
V gene: TRBV27
D gene: .
J gene: TRBJ2-6
clone size: .

CDR3 protein: CASSDVGNGEQYF
CDR3 DNA: TGTGCCAGCAGTGACGTCGGGAACGGCGAGCAGTACTTC
V gene: TRBV25-1
D gene: .
J gene: TRBJ2-7
clone size: few

CDR3 protein: CASCLGGPPYEQYF
CDR3 DNA: TGTGCCAGCTGCCTGGGCGGGCCTCCCTACGAGCAGTACTTC
V gene: TRBV28
D gene: .
J gene: TRBJ2-7
clone size: .

CDR3 protein: CAISEESGLAGGGFRMTGELFF
CDR3 DNA: TGTGCCATCAGTGAGGAGAGCGGGCTAGCGGGAGGCGGATTCCGGATGACCGGGGAGCTGTTTTTT
V gene: TRBV10-3
D gene: TRBD2
J gene: TRBJ2-2
clone size: once

CDR3 protein: CSARPIAGGIGELFF
CDR3 DNA: TGCAGTGCTAGACCAATAGCGGGAGGAATCGGGGAGCTGTTTTTT
V gene: TRBV20-1
D gene: TRBD2
J gene: TRBJ2-2
clone size: few

CDR3 protein: CASSRGKLTNEKLFF
CDR3 DNA: TGTGCCAGCAGCCGAGGAAAACTAACTAATGAAAAACTGTTTTTT
V gene: TRBV6-5
D gene: .
J gene: TRBJ1-4
clone size: .

CDR3 protein: CASRQTTSSEQYF
CDR3 DNA: TGTGCCAGCAGGCAGACTACTAGTTCCGAGCAGTACTTC
V gene: TRBV6-1
D gene: .
J gene: TRBJ2-7
clone size: many

CDR3 protein: CASSLGTSGRRTDTQYF
CDR3 DNA: TGCGCCAGCAGCTTGGGGACTAGCGGGAGGCGCACAGATACGCAGTATTTT
V gene: TRBV5-1
D gene: TRBD2
J gene: TRBJ2-3
clone size: .

CDR3 protein: CASSLATGYNQPQHF
CDR3 DNA: TGTGCCAGCAGCTTAGCCACAGGGTACAATCAGCCCCAGCATTTT
V gene: TRBV7-2
D gene: .
J gene: TRBJ1-5
clone size: .

CDR3 protein: CASSQIHGVGAEAFF
CDR3 DNA: TGTGCCAGCAGCCAAATACATGGGGTGGGCGCTGAAGCTTTCTTT
V gene: TRBV3-1
D gene: .
J gene: TRBJ1-1
clone size: once

CDR3 protein: CSVADGASKYF
CDR3 DNA: .
V gene: TRBV20-1
D gene: .
J gene: TRBJ2-5
clone size: .

CDR3 protein: CASSQDTTGGNYGYTF
CDR3 DNA: TGTGCCAGCAGCCAAGATACGACAGGGGGTAACTATGGCTACACCTTC
V gene: TRBV3-1
D gene: TRBD1
J gene: TRBJ1-2
clone size: .

CDR3 protein: CSATVREADTQYF
CDR3 DNA: TGCAGTGCTACCGTCCGGGAGGCAGATACGCAGTATTTT
V gene: TRBV20-1
D gene: TRBD2
J gene: TRBJ2-3
clone size: .

CDR3 protein: CASSQDLAESETQYF
CDR3 DNA: TGTGCCAGCAGCCAAGATTTGGCGGAATCAGAGACCCAGTACTTC
V gene: TRBV4-2
D gene: .
J gene: TRBJ2-5
clone size: few

CDR3 protein: CSATDGTYGYTF
CDR3 DNA: TGCAGTGCTACGGACGGGACCTATGGCTACACCTTC
V gene: TRBV20-1
D gene: .
J gene: TRBJ1-2
clone size: .

CDR3 protein: CASSPGADYGYTF
CDR3 DNA: TGTGCCAGCAGCCCAGGGGCCGATTATGGCTACACCTTC
V gene: TRBV4-2
D gene: .
J gene: TRBJ1-2
clone size: many

CDR3 protein: CASSETRPVLTF
CDR3 DNA: TGTGCCAGCAGTGAGACTCGCCCCGTCCTGACTTTC
V gene: TRBV12-3/TRBV12-4
D gene: .
J gene: TRBJ2-6
clone size: .

CDR3 protein: CASSYSPGGLSTDTQYF
CDR3 DNA: TGTGCCAGCAGTTACTCTCCAGGGGGACTTAGCACAGATACGCAGTATTTT
V gene: TRBV6-2/TRBV6-3
D gene: .
J gene: TRBJ2-3
clone size: .

CDR3 protein: CAISESSGGLAKNIQYF
CDR3 DNA: TGTGCCATCAGTGAGTCTAGCGGAGGGCTAGCCAAAAACATTCAGTACTTC
V gene: TRBV10-3
D gene: .
J gene: TRBJ2-4
clone size: .

CDR3 protein: CASSLAFEAGSAYERYF
CDR3 DNA: TGTGCCAGCAGCTTAGCGTTCGAGGCGGGCAGCGCCTACGAGCGGTACTTC
V gene: TRBV7-2
D gene: .
J gene: TRBJ2-7
clone size: .

CDR3 protein: CASSLGIPEGYTF
CDR3 DNA: TGTGCCAGCAGCCTCGGCATCCCGGAGGGCTACACCTTC
V gene: TRBV7-9
D gene: .
J gene: TRBJ1-2
clone size: few

CDR3 protein: CSGPGEFKSSPLHF
CDR3 DNA: TGCAGTGGCCCGGGGGAATTCAAAAGTTCACCCCTCCACTTT
V gene: TRBV20-1
D gene: .
J gene: TRBJ1-6
clone size: once

CDR3 protein: CASSLVGNGQALNEKLFF
CDR3 DNA: TGTGCCAGCAGCTTAGTCGGGAATGGACAGGCCCTCAATGAAAAACTGTTTTTT
V gene: TRBV7-2
D gene: TRBD1
J gene: TRBJ1-4
clone size: few

CDR3 protein: CASSWGGKSGELFF
CDR3 DNA: TGTGCCAGCTCCTGGGGCGGAAAGTCCGGGGAGCTGTTTTTT
V gene: TRBV12-3/TRBV12-4
D gene: .
J gene: TRBJ2-2
clone size: many

CDR3 protein: CASSLFGRAATF
CDR3 DNA: TGTGCCAGCAGCTTATTTGGGCGGGCGGCCACCTTC
V gene: TRBV7-9
D gene: .
J gene: TRBJ1-2
clone size: .

CDR3 protein: CASSPHSGGASGTQYF
CDR3 DNA: TGTGCCAGCAGCCCCCATAGCGGGGGGGCCAGTGGTACGCAGTATTTT
V gene: TRBV7-9
D gene: TRBD2
J gene: TRBJ2-3
clone size: .

CDR3 protein: CSARPGQGYGYTF
CDR3 DNA: TGCAGTGCTCGCCCGGGACAGGGCTATGGCTACACCTTC
V gene: TRBV20-1
D gene: TRBD1
J gene: TRBJ1-2
clone size: few

CDR3 protein: CASSYIENTEAFF
CDR3 DNA: TGTGCCAGCAGTTACATCGAGAACACTGAAGCTTTCTTT
V gene: TRBV6-5
D gene: .
J gene: TRBJ1-1
clone size: few

CDR3 protein: CASSLDGTSGTYEQYF
CDR3 DNA: TGTGCCAGCAGCTTAGATGGGACTAGCGGCACCTACGAGCAGTACTTC
V gene: TRBV7-2
D gene: TRBD2
J gene: TRBJ2-7
clone size: few

CDR3 protein: CASRHSGAQETQYF
CDR3 DNA: TGTGCCAGCAGACATAGCGGGGCCCAAGAGACCCAGTACTTC
V gene: TRBV25-1
D gene: TRBD2
J gene: TRBJ2-5
clone size: few

CDR3 protein: CASSLGREGFF
CDR3 DNA: TGTGCCAGCAGCTTAGGCAGAGAGGGGTTCTTC
V gene: TRBV11-2
D gene: .
J gene: TRBJ2-1
clone size: .